The rows below give T cell receptor beta chains drawn from one sample of a study of response to subunit inactivated influenza vaccine. Each CDR3 protein gets one entry after TCRdb re-called the RT-PCR reads with MiXCR. The top ten hold roughly a tenth of the sample, which has hundreds of thousands of distinct CDR3 sequences, 12% seen once. The sample consisted of PBMCs from blood, taken on the day of vaccination. The receptors derive from a man aged 50 to 60 who received an inactivated influenza vaccine. Each CDR3 is given with its conserved first and last residue. The D gene is left open where the match is weak.

>TRBJ2-3|TRBD2|TRBV7-2
CASSHRAGVSDTQYF
>TRBJ2-1|-|TRBV4-3
CASSQDRGLGNEQFF
>TRBJ1-2|-|TRBV20-1
CSARDGRSGGYTF
>TRBJ2-3|-|TRBV20-1
CSARDRTGTEDTQYF
>TRBJ2-7|TRBD1|TRBV6-2/TRBV6-3
CASSRGTGQNSYEQYF
>TRBJ2-2|-|TRBV5-1
CASSPDSTLTGELFF
>TRBJ2-7|TRBD1|TRBV12-3/TRBV12-4
CASSSIQGEQYF
>TRBJ2-5|TRBD1|TRBV6-5
CASSYTWTGEKTQYF
>TRBJ2-1|-|TRBV20-1
CSAPALGVYNEQFF
>TRBJ2-2|-|TRBV12-3/TRBV12-4
CASSLGARSTGELFF
>TRBJ2-5|TRBD1|TRBV5-6
CASSRTGNLYQETQYF
>TRBJ2-1|-|TRBV5-1
CASSLGGEFNEQFF
>TRBJ2-3|TRBD2|TRBV6-4
CASSDSTSALPSTDTQYF
>TRBJ2-3|TRBD2|TRBV18
CASSRLAGGGTQYF
>TRBJ2-1|TRBD2|TRBV6-2/TRBV6-3
CASSSLAGGVDEQFF
>TRBJ2-7|-|TRBV6-1
CASSRGAQGYEQYF
>TRBJ2-1|-|TRBV11-2
CASSPRPGVDEQFF
>TRBJ1-4|-|TRBV20-1
CSAARVGATNEKLFF
>TRBJ1-1|-|TRBV9
CASSVATWSTEAFF
>TRBJ2-5|-|TRBV27
CASSFAGAYQETQYF
>TRBJ2-1|-|TRBV11-2
CASSLSTGYLRNEQFF
>TRBJ2-7|TRBD2|TRBV29-1
CSVLPAWTSGRGEQYF
>TRBJ2-2|TRBD2|TRBV5-1
CASSPWAGGYTGELFF
>TRBJ2-5|-|TRBV5-1
CASSWGHRSETQYF
>TRBJ2-5|-|TRBV12-3/TRBV12-4
CASKGGNEETQYF
>TRBJ2-7|-|TRBV7-9
CASSLVGGEGHEQYF
>TRBJ2-5|-|TRBV27
CASSRNSFQETQYF
>TRBJ2-1|-|TRBV10-3
CAISEPHRDEQFF
>TRBJ1-2|TRBD1|TRBV7-2
CASSLGGTADYGYTF
>TRBJ2-3|TRBD2|TRBV4-2
CASRLGTMSTDTQYF
>TRBJ2-7|TRBD2|TRBV20-1
CSASFASGGSINYEQYF
>TRBJ2-7|-|TRBV24-1
CATDPYGLAYEQYF
>TRBJ2-7|-|TRBV7-8
CASSFDFSVVEQYF
>TRBJ2-1|TRBD2|TRBV18
CASSPPGLAGGLSRHEQFF
>TRBJ2-7|TRBD2|TRBV29-1
CSVKGLASYEQYF
>TRBJ2-4|-|TRBV6-5
CASSYSLSDKNIQYF
>TRBJ2-5|-|TRBV11-2
CASRVLGHQETQYF
>TRBJ2-1|-|TRBV29-1
CSVNFQERYNEQFF
>TRBJ2-5|-|TRBV11-2
CASSSGLAKETQYF
>TRBJ2-1|-|TRBV28
CASLESRPSSYNEQFF
>TRBJ1-2|-|TRBV5-1
CASSLALSRNYGYTF
>TRBJ2-1|TRBD1|TRBV29-1
CSARQGAQREQFF
>TRBJ1-3|-|TRBV6-5
CASTRGNTIYF
>TRBJ1-2|-|TRBV4-2
CASSQVEVGYTF
>TRBJ1-6|-|TRBV3-1
CASSQEADNSPLHF
>TRBJ1-5|-|TRBV28
CASEGGAGVLGNQPQHF
>TRBJ2-7|-|TRBV29-1
CSVEVQHYEQYF
>TRBJ2-7|TRBD2|TRBV20-1
CSARDIQREVSYEQYF
>TRBJ2-7|-|TRBV20-1
CSARQGGGYEQYF
>TRBJ1-1|-|TRBV18
CASSPPGPSEAFF
>TRBJ2-1|TRBD2|TRBV11-2
CASSPQREVGEQFF
>TRBJ2-1|-|TRBV11-2
CASSLRFGGSAYNEQFF
>TRBJ2-4|-|TRBV18
CASSDRQAGNIQYF
>TRBJ1-1|TRBD1|TRBV20-1
CSAPRTGALNTEAFF
>TRBJ2-4|TRBD1|TRBV7-6
CASSLQGQGDIQYF
>TRBJ2-2|TRBD2|TRBV12-3/TRBV12-4
CASSPSGRITGELFF